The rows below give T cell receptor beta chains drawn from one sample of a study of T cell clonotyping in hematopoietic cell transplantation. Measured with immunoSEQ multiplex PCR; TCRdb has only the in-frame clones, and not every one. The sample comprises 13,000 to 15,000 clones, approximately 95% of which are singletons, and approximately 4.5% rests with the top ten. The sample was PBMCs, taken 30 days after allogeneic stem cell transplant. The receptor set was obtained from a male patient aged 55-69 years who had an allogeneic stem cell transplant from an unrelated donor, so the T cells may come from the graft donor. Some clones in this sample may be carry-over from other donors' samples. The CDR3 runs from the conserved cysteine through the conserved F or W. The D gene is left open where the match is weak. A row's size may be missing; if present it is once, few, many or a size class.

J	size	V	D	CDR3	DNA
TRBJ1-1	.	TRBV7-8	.	CASSPHRTNTEAFF	TGTGCCAGCAGCCCGCACAGGACTAACACTGAAGCTTTCTTT
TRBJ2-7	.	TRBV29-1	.	CSVERGGGSYEQYF	TGCAGCGTTGAAAGGGGTGGCGGCTCCTACGAGCAGTACTTC
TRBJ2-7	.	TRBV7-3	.	CASSLNPGYEQYF	TGTGCCAGCAGCTTAAACCCCGGATACGAGCAGTACTTC
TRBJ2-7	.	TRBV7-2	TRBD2	CASSLAVGGGAYEQYF	TGTGCCAGCAGCTTAGCGGTTGGCGGGGGGGCCTACGAGCAGTACTTC
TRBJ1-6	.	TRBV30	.	CAWSVPGVSPYNSPLHF	TGTGCCTGGAGTGTACCCGGGGTTAGCCCCTATAATTCACCCCTCCACTTT
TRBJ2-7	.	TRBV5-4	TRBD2	CASSLPLAEVGEQYF	TGTGCCAGCAGCTTACCTCTAGCGGAGGTGGGGGAGCAGTACTTC
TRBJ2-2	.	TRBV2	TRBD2	CASTLLPGLGTGELFF	TGTGCCAGCACTCTACTTCCGGGACTAGGCACCGGGGAGCTGTTTTTT
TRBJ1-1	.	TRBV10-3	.	CAIKGLPNTEAFF	TGTGCCATCAAGGGACTGCCGAACACTGAAGCTTTCTTT
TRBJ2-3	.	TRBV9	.	CASSVRVLGDTQYF	TGTGCCAGCAGCGTAAGGGTCCTGGGAGATACGCAGTATTTT
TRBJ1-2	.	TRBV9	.	CASSVGQWGSYGYTF	TGTGCCAGCAGCGTAGGACAGTGGGGCTCCTATGGCTACACCTTC
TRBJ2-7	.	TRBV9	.	CASSGGTDLTYEQYF	TGTGCCAGCAGTGGCGGGACAGACTTAACCTACGAGCAGTACTTC
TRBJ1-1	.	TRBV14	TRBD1	CASSQSRGTEAFF	TGTGCCAGCAGCCAATCCAGGGGGACTGAAGCTTTCTTT
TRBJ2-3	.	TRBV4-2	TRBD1	CASSQETDRVGDTQYF	TGTGCCAGCAGCCAAGAGACGGACAGGGTGGGAGATACGCAGTATTTT
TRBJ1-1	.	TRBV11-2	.	CASSLVSGNTEAFF	TGTGCCAGCAGCTTAGTGAGCGGGAACACTGAAGCTTTCTTT
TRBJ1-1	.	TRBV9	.	CASSVRPPRGLRNEAFF	TGTGCCAGCAGCGTCCGGCCCCCCAGGGGCTTACGAAATGAAGCTTTCTTT
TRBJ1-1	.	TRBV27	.	CASSHPNTEAFF	TGTGCCAGCTCACACCCGAACACTGAAGCTTTCTTT
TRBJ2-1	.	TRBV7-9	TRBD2	CASSLGSGRYNEQFF	TGTGCCAGCAGCTTAGGTAGCGGGAGATACAATGAGCAGTTCTTC
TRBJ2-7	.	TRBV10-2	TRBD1	CASGDRGYEQYF	TGCGCCAGCGGGGACAGGGGATACGAGCAGTACTTC
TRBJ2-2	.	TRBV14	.	CASSQGGARAAGELFF	TGTGCCAGCAGCCAAGGCGGGGCCAGGGCAGCCGGGGAGCTGTTTTTT
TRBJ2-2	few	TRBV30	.	CAWSGGRGTVPGELFF	TGTGCCTGGAGCGGGGGTCGCGGGACAGTCCCCGGGGAGCTGTTTTTT
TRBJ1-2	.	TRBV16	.	CASSQSRGGSGYTF	TGTGCCAGCAGCCAATCCCGGGGGGGGAGCGGCTACACCTTC
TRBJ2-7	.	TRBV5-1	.	CASRSDLPYEQYF	TGCGCCAGCAGGTCCGACCTCCCCTACGAGCAGTACTTC
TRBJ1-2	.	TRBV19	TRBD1	CASRDRNYGYTF	TGTGCCAGCAGGGACAGGAACTATGGCTACACCTTC
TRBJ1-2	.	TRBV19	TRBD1	CASSVSGTATPNYGYTF	TGTGCCAGTAGTGTCTCCGGGACAGCAACTCCTAACTATGGCTACACCTTC
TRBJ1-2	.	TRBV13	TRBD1	CASSLQGNGYTF	TGTGCCAGCAGCCTACAGGGGAATGGCTACACCTTC
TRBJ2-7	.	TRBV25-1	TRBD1	CASSDRTGVEQYF	TGTGCCAGCAGTGATCGGACAGGGGTCGAGCAGTACTTC
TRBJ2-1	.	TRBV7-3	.	CASSLGGNGEQFF	TGTGCCAGCAGCTTAGGCGGAAATGGTGAGCAGTTCTTC
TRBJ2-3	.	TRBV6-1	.	CASSEGGGGPDTQYF	TGTGCCAGCAGTGAGGGCGGTGGAGGGCCAGATACGCAGTATTTT
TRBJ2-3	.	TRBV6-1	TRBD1	CAIRQGGTDTQYF	TGTGCCATCAGACAGGGCGGCACAGATACGCAGTATTTT
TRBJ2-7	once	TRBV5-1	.	CASRQEDEQYF	TGCGCCAGCAGACAGGAGGACGAGCAGTACTTC
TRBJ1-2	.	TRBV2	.	CASSEAAVEKYGYTF	TGTGCCAGCAGTGAAGCAGCGGTGGAAAAATATGGCTACACCTTC
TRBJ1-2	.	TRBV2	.	CASSESSISYGYTF	TGTGCCAGCAGTGAGTCTAGTATATCCTATGGCTACACCTTC
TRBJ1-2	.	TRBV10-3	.	CAISESKFANYGYTF	TGTGCCATCAGTGAGTCTAAATTCGCTAACTATGGCTACACCTTC
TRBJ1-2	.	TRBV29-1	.	CSVDVGANYGYTF	TGCAGCGTTGACGTTGGAGCTAACTATGGCTACACCTTC
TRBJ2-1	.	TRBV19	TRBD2	CASSPRAGGLGNEQFF	TGTGCCAGTAGTCCCCGAGCGGGAGGGCTCGGCAATGAGCAGTTCTTC
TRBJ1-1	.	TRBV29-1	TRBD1	CSVARAPGQGLGAFF	TGCAGCGTGGCTAGGGCACCGGGACAGGGGCTCGGAGCTTTCTTT
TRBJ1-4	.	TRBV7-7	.	CASSLSGARGEKLFF	TGTGCCAGCAGCTTAAGTGGGGCGCGAGGTGAAAAACTGTTTTTT
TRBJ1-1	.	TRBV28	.	CASSPPQPNTEAFF	TGTGCCAGCAGTCCTCCCCAGCCGAACACTGAAGCTTTCTTT
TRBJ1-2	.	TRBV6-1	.	CASSETGPDYGYTF	TGTGCCAGCAGTGAAACGGGTCCCGACTATGGCTACACCTTC
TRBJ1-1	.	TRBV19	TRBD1	CASSTPPGTGGLTEAFF	TGTGCCAGTAGTACCCCCCCGGGGACAGGGGGTCTAACTGAAGCTTTCTTT
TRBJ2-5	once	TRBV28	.	CASSLRRQETQYF	TGTGCCAGCAGTTTAAGGCGGCAAGAGACCCAGTACTTC
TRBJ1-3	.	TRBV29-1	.	CSVADSSGNTIYF	TGCAGCGTTGCTGACAGTTCTGGAAACACCATATATTTT
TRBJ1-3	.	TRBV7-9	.	CASSSVGGGGNTIYF	TGTGCCAGCAGCTCCGTGGGGGGCGGTGGAAACACCATATATTTT
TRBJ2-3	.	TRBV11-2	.	CASSLAWGSTDTQYF	TGTGCCAGCAGCTTAGCCTGGGGTAGCACAGATACGCAGTATTTT
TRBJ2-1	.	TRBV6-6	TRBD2	CASSRTSGGYNEQFF	TGTGCCAGCAGCCGAACTAGCGGGGGTTACAATGAGCAGTTCTTC
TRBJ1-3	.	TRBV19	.	CATESRPGGNTIYF	TGTGCCACCGAATCGCGTCCTGGGGGAAACACCATATATTTT
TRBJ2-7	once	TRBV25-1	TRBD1	CASSESTGVYEQYF	TGTGCCAGCAGTGAATCTACAGGGGTATACGAGCAGTACTTC
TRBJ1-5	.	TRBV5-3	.	CARSLGRSCNQPQHF	TGTGCCAGAAGCTTGGGCCGTTCCTGCAATCAGCCCCAGCATTTT
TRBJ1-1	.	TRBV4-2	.	CASSLGTGNTEAFF	TGTGCCAGCAGCCTCGGGACGGGGAACACTGAAGCTTTCTTT
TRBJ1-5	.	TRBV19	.	CASSIQGIGNQPQHF	TGTGCCAGTAGTATTCAGGGGATCGGCAATCAGCCCCAGCATTTT
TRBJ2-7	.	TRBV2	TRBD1	CASTTGSSYEQYF	TGTGCCAGCACGACAGGGAGCTCCTACGAGCAGTACTTC
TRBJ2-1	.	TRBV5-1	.	CASSRISGFDNEQFF	TGCGCCAGCAGCCGAATCTCAGGGTTCGACAATGAGCAGTTCTTC